The T cell receptor (beta chain) described here comes from a study of shared clonotypes between healthy human individuals. Data came from immunoSEQ multiplex PCR; TCRdb stores just in-frame clones and leaves some out. The data contain about 2 million clones, about 95% of them singletons. Whole-study findings and limits: A few donors showed sharing of about 4.7% of naive CD4 clonotypes.

V was cut by 1 base and J by 14 bases, with 13 bases left in between. The CDR3 loop spans 12 amino acids. Germline V gene lookup returns CDR1 MDHEN and CDR2 SYDVKM. The count of this clone is one. The antigen is undetermined. The naive CD8 population came from CD45RO-negative cells selected for CCR7, without terminally differentiated effector memory CD45RA+ cells. The V gene is TRBV28, the J gene TRBJ2-3; D may match TRBD1 or TRBD2 (5 bases each). Sequencing was performed on naive CD8+ T cells sorted from blood. This receptor was taken from a young man in good health. CDR3 sequence: CASSLYGGLGYF. CDR3 nucleotides: TGTGCCAGCAGTTTATATGGGGGTCTCGGGTATTTT.